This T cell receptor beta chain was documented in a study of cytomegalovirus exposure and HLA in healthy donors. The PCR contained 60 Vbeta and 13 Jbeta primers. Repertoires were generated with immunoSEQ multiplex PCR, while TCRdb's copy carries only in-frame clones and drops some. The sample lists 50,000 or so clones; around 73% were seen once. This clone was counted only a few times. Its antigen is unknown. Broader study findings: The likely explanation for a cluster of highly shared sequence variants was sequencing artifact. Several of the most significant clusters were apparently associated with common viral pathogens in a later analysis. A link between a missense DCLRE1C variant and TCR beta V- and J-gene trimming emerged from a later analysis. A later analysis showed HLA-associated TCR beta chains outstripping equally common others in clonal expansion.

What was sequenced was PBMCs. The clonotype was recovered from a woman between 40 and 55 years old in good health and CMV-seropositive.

The CDR3 sequence: CATSSSGGATDTQYF. CDR3 bases: TGTGCCACCAGTAGTAGCGGGGGGGCTACAGATACGCAGTATTTT. The chain uses TRBV15 and TRBJ2-3; 11 nucleotides align to TRBD2. The germline CDR1 and CDR2 sequences are LNHNV and YYDKDF (reference sequence). The V gene end was trimmed by 6 bases and the J gene end by 3 bases; junction bases not matched to a gene: 5. The CDR3 contains 15 residues.